These 13 T cell receptor beta chains were sequenced from one sample in a study of patients and donors after allogeneic stem cell transplantation. TCRdb re-called the RT-PCR reads with MiXCR, one entry per CDR3 protein. The sample lists about 40,000 distinct CDR3 sequences, over 25% occurring once. Input material: blood, either unsorted or a sorted T cell fraction (not recorded which). The receptor source for this set is a human donor who was either an allogeneic HSCT recipient or a stem cell or donor lymphocyte infusion donor (not recorded which). It is not recorded whose cells these are; they may come from a transplant donor.

J is TRBJ1-1 and V is TRBV12-3 or TRBV12-4; D is possibly TRBD1 (5 bases). The ends were cut back, 5 bases at V and 0 bases at J, with 16 bases in the middle. The CDR3 consists of 16 residues. The DNA for the CDR3 is TGTGCCAGCAGTACCTACAGGCCCCGGTTGAACACTGAAGCTTTCTTT. Translation: CASSTYRPRLNTEAFF.

The V call is TRBV27, the J call TRBJ1-2; D gene unclear. Per germline, CDR1 MNHEY and CDR2 SMNVEV (reference sequence). This CDR3 comprises 12 residues. Trimming took off 6 bases at V and 7 bases at J, with 12 bases between the two ends. This CDR3 reads CASSGGSIGYTF. CDR3 nucleotides: TGTGCCAGCAGCGGAGGCTCTATTGGCTACACCTTC.

The chain recombines TRBV10-3 with TRBJ1-1; D ambiguous. The V end was cut by 5 bases, the J end by 1 base, with 5 bases between. The CDR3 runs to 12 residues. Germline V gene lookup returns CDR1 ENHRY and CDR2 SYGVKD. In DNA form, the CDR3 reads TGTGCCATCAGTCACAAGAACACTGAAGCTTTCTTT. Protein: CAISHKNTEAFF.

This clonotype has a count of ten or more. This sequence joins TRBV4-1 and TRBJ2-2; 8 bases are a match to TRBD2. Germline CDR1 reads MGHRA; CDR2 reads YSYEKL. The V and J ends lost 3 bases and 2 bases, in that order; junction bases with no gene match: 8. The CDR3 covers 17 residues. The CDR3 is CASSQWNSGKNTGELFF. The CDR3 bases are TGCGCCAGCAGCCAGTGGAATAGCGGGAAAAACACCGGGGAGCTGTTTTTT.

The chain links TRBV12-3 or TRBV12-4 to TRBJ2-1, with a tentative D call TRBD2 (5 bases). CDR3 size: 11 residues. V shed 4 bases and J shed 12 bases, with 10 bases lying between them. The CDR3 DNA reads as TGTGCCAGCAGTTGGGGAGTTAGGCAGTTCTTC. This sequence encodes CASSWGVRQFF.

This clonotype has more than one count but fewer than ten. The gene calls are TRBV6-5 and TRBJ1-6; D ambiguous. CDR1 and CDR2 from the germline V gene are MNHEY and SVGAGI. The CDR3 totals 14 residues. V lost 6 bases and J 5 bases, leaving 11 bases between the germline ends. The CDR3 DNA reads as TGTGCCAGCAGCCGCCAGCCACATAATTCACCCCTCCACTTT. Translating gives CASSRQPHNSPLHF.

The V gene is TRBV25-1, the J gene TRBJ2-6; 9 bases fit TRBD1. Germline V gene data show CDR1 as MGHDK and CDR2 as SYGVNS. The CDR3 sequence is 14 residues long. Losses at the gene ends were 6 bases for V and 12 bases for J; bases not matched to a gene: 9. The chain's CDR3 is CASSSDRGTGVLTF. CDR3 bases: TGTGCCAGCAGCTCCGACAGGGGGACGGGCGTCCTGACTTTC.

The genes are TRBV29-1 and TRBJ1-2, with D uncertain. The V gene lost 4 bases and the J gene lost 5 bases, with 8 bases spanning the gap. This CDR3 has 11 residues. CDR1 and CDR2 (germline): SQVTM, ANQGSEA. The CDR3 protein is CSVGHWYGYTF. CDR3 DNA sequence: TGCAGCGTTGGACACTGGTATGGCTACACCTTC.

This clonotype was counted a few times. The chain combines TRBV3-1 with TRBJ1-1, with TRBD1 identical over 7 bases. With V trimmed by 1 base and J by 1 base, 3 bases remained unmatched. The CDR3 runs 15 residues. The V gene's germline CDR1 is LGHDT and CDR2 YNNKEL (reference sequence). The CDR3 spells CASSQGGTANTEAFF. The CDR3 DNA reads TGTGCCAGCAGCCAAGGAGGGACAGCGAACACTGAAGCTTTCTTT. Based on the CDR3 plus reference TRBV3-1 and TRBJ1-1, the full variable domain is DTAVSQTPKYLVTQMGNDKSIKCEQNLGHDTMYWYKQDSKKFLKIMFSYNNKELIINETVPNRFSPKSPDKAHLNLHINSLELGDSAVYFCASSQGGTANTEAFFGQGTRLTVV.

This clonotype was counted ten times or more. The chain is built from TRBV7-2 and TRBJ1-2; no reliable D call. Trimming cost V 0 bases and J 7 bases, with 12 bases left between them. CDR3 length: 14 amino acids. Germline V gene sequence: CDR1 SGHTA, CDR2 FQGNSA. The CDR3 DNA reads TGTGCCAGCAGCTTAGCGTTGTCATTTACTGGCTACACCTTC. Translating it yields CASSLALSFTGYTF.

This clonotype was seen a few times. V and J are TRBV9 and TRBJ2-2, with 12 bases that match TRBD2. Germline CDR1 SGDLS, CDR2 YYNGEE. The CDR3 is made up of 16 amino acids. Trimming took 3 bases from V and 8 from J; bases not matched to a gene: 8. The CDR3 sequence is CASSALLAGGPGELFF. The CDR3 DNA is TGTGCCAGCAGCGCGCTACTAGCGGGAGGCCCAGGGGAGCTGTTTTTT.

This clonotype was seen a few times. The chain couples TRBV7-2 to TRBJ2-3, with TRBD2 matching 8 bases. With V trimmed by 5 bases and J by 0 bases, 4 bases remained unmatched. The CDR3 consists of 15 residues. Looked up from germline, CDR1 is SGHTA and CDR2 is FQGNSA. The CDR3 DNA reads TGTGCCAGCAGCCCTGCGGGGGGTAGCACAGATACGCAGTATTTT. It is translated as CASSPAGGSTDTQYF. The whole variable domain, filled in from reference TRBV7-2 and TRBJ2-3, reads GAGVSQSPSNKVTEKGKDVELRCDPISGHTALYWYRQSLGQGLEFLIYFQGNSAPDKSGLPSDRFSAERTGGSVSTLTIQRTQQEDSAVYLCASSPAGGSTDTQYFGPGTRLTVL.

J is TRBJ2-7 and V is TRBV5-1; 10 bases fit TRBD2. The CDR3 sequence is 15 residues long. V was clipped by 0 bases and J by 2 bases; unmatched bases: 2. The germline V gene encodes CDR1 SGHRS and CDR2 YFSETQ. CDR3 protein: CASSLGAGGTYEQYF. The CDR3 DNA reads as TGCGCCAGCAGCTTGGGAGCGGGAGGGACCTACGAGCAGTACTTC.